The clone carrying this TCR beta chain was counted between two and nine times. Its antigen is currently unknown. These data belong to a study of blood T cells in healthy people across ages. Study results and limitations: Strong correlation existed between TCR beta diversity and naive T cell percentage.

From germline, CDR1 is MNHEY and CDR2 SMNVEV (reference sequence). The CDR3 has 13 amino acids. The V and J ends lost 11 bases and 4 bases respectively, with 12 bases between them. There were healthy Caucasian individuals from Russia, aged roughly 6 to 100, serving as donors. The sample, roughly 9.5 milliliters of peripheral blood, was drawn from each donor. The second PCR ran roughly 6 to 11 cycles with a sample-barcoded 5' primer and J-beta primers. MiXCR was run by TCRdb on the 5' RACE reads, yielding one entry per CDR3 protein. Here the sample spans some 760,000 distinct CDR3 sequences, around a quarter being singletons. This sample also belongs to another study, concerning T cells of mothers and their children. That source adds: Unrelated pairs and related pairs have their TCR recombination output shaped similarly by thymic selection.

The sequence came from a boy aged 5-17 years in good health. The sequenced material came from blood. This chain connects TRBV27 to TRBJ2-6; D perhaps matches TRBD2 (5 bases). CDR3 residues: CARPRGGANVLTF. In nucleotides, the CDR3 is TGTGCCCGCCCCCGGGGAGGGGCCAACGTCCTGACTTTC.